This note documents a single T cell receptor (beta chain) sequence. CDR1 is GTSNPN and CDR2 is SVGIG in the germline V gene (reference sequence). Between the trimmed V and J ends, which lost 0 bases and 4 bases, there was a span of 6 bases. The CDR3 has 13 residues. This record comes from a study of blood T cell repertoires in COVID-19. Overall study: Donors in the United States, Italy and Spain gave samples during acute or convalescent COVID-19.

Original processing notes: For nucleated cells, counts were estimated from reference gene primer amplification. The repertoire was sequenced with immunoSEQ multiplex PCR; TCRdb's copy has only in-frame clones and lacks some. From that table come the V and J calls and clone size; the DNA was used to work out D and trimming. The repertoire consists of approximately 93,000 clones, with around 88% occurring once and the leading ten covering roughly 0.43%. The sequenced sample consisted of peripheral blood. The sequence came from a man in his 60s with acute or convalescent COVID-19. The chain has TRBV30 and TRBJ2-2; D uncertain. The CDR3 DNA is TGTGCCTGGAGTGTGAGGAGCACCGGGGAGCTGTTTTTT. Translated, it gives CAWSVRSTGELFF.